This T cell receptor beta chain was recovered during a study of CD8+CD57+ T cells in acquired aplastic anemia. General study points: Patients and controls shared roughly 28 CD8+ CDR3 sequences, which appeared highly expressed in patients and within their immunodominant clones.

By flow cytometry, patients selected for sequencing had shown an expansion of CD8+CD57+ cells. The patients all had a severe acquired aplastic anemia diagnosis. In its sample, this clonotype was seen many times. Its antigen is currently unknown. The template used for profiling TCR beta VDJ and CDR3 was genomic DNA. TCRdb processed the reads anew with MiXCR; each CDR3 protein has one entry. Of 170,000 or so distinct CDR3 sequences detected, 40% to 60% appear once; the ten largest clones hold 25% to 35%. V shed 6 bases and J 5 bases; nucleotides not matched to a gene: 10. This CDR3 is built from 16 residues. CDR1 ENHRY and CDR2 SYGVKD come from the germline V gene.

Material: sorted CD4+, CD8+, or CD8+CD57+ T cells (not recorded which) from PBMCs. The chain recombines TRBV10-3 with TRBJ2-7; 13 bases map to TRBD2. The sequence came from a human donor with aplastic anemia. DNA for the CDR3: TGTGCCATCAGCCTCGGACTAGCGGGAGAGGCCAACGAGCAGTACTTC. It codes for CAISLGLAGEANEQYF.